Sequencing of this T cell receptor (beta chain) was carried out in a study of blood T cell repertoires in COVID-19. Study in general: Sites in the United States, Italy and Spain provided acute and convalescent COVID-19 samples. Nucleic acid was either cDNA or gDNA, and it came from T cells, B-cell-depleted T cells, or PBMCs.

Per the study methods: Amplifying reference gene primers gave estimates of nucleated cell counts. Sequencing used immunoSEQ multiplex PCR; TCRdb keeps in-frame clones, though not all of them. The DNA was the basis for D and trimming; V, J and clone size are from that table. The profile shows roughly 43,000 clones, 80% to 90% of them singletons. CDR1 and CDR2 (germline): LNHNV, YYDKDF (reference sequence). The CDR3 is 13 amino acids. V lost 5 bases and J lost 6; bases outside the gene matches: 2. This chain connects TRBV15 to TRBJ1-5, with 9 positions matching TRBD1. The TCR was taken from a human donor in a cohort sampled during active COVID-19. The donor label of this sample is uncertain. The sample was peripheral blood. CDR3 DNA sequence: TGTGCCACCAGCCTGACAGGGGGTCAGCCCCAGCATTTT. Its protein is CATSLTGGQPQHF.